One sample yielded the 20 T cell receptor beta chains listed below, sequenced in a study of CD8+ T cells in alopecia areata. Following extraction, RNA underwent reverse transcription to cDNA, which served as the sequencing template. Method: immunoSEQ multiplex PCR; TCRdb's copy keeps in-frame clones and lacks some. The sample has around 120,000 clones; around 64% are singletons. Material for sequencing was CD4+ T cells sorted from blood. The receptors stem from a human donor in good health.

J is TRBJ1-5 and V is TRBV7-2, with D unclear. V was trimmed by 2 bases and J by 6 bases, leaving 11 bases between them. Germline-derived CDR1 and CDR2 are SGHTA and FQGNSA. This CDR3 has 14 amino acids. The CDR3 nucleotides read TGTGCCAGCAGCTTAACAGTGGGTAGTCAGCCCCAGCATTTT. Amino acids: CASSLTVGSQPQHF.

This clone was picked up a small number of times. The CDR3 sequence: CSVARSAEAFF. CDR3 DNA sequence: TGCAGCGTCGCGCGTAGCGCTGAAGCTTTCTTT. V and J are TRBV29-1 and TRBJ1-1; D unresolved. The CDR3 loop spans 11 amino acids. Germline lookup yields CDR1 SQVTM and CDR2 ANQGSEA. Trimming took 6 bases from V and 6 from J, leaving 11 bases between them.

The V and J genes are TRBV9 and TRBJ2-2; 8 bases align to TRBD2. V was pared by 3 bases and J by 5 bases, with 9 bases of the junction left unmatched. The CDR3 covers 16 residues. Germline loops: CDR1 SGDLS, CDR2 YYNGEE. CDR3 amino acids: CASSAGGTRGTGELFF. The CDR3 coding sequence is TGTGCCAGCAGCGCGGGGGGGACTAGAGGGACCGGGGAGCTGTTTTTT.

The chain has TRBV10-2 and TRBJ2-3, with 10 bases identical to TRBD2. The CDR3 is made up of 17 amino acids. Germline V gives CDR1 WSHSY, CDR2 SAAADI. The junction had 10 bases not matched to a gene; V was cut back by 0 bases and J by 7 bases. CDR3 DNA: TGCGCCAGCAGTGAGTCGACCCCGGGACTAGCGACAAATACGCAGTATTTT. Amino acid sequence: CASSESTPGLATNTQYF.

This sequence joins TRBV7-2 and TRBJ2-7; TRBD1 agrees at 8 bases. The CDR3 spans 13 residues. The ends lost 5 bases at V and 6 bases at J; junction bases unmatched: 6. Germline V gene data show CDR1 as SGHTA and CDR2 as FQGNSA. CDR3: CASSRDRGAEQYF. The CDR3 DNA is TGTGCCAGCAGCCGCGACAGGGGAGCCGAGCAGTACTTC.

V gene TRBV15 combines with J gene TRBJ2-3; D gene unclear. CDR1 and CDR2 (germline): LNHNV, YYDKDF (reference sequence). V was pared by 0 bases and J by 1 base, with 17 bases between. The CDR3 covers 18 residues. CDR3 loop: CATSRDRSGARGTDTQYF. The CDR3 nucleotides read TGTGCCACCAGCAGAGACCGTAGTGGAGCGCGAGGCACAGATACGCAGTATTTT. The full variable domain, completed using reference TRBV15 and TRBJ2-3, is DAMVIQNPRYQVTQFGKPVTLSCSQTLNHNVMYWYQQKSSQAPKLLFHYYDKDFNNEADTPDNFQSRRPNTSFCFLDIRSPGLGDTAMYLCATSRDRSGARGTDTQYFGPGTRLTVL.

The chain links TRBV30 to TRBJ1-5, with unresolved D. Germline CDR1 reads GTSNPN; CDR2 reads SVGIG (reference sequence). V lost 0 bases and J lost 6, with 6 bases in between. This CDR3 has 12 residues. The CDR3 is CAWSVGRQPQHF. The CDR3 region has the DNA TGTGCCTGGAGTGTAGGACGTCAGCCCCAGCATTTT.

The chain employs TRBV5-1 and TRBJ2-1; TRBD1 might be the D (6 bases). V lost 4 bases and J lost 7, with 18 bases in between. The CDR3 is 15 amino acids. Looked up from germline, CDR1 is SGHRS and CDR2 is YFSETQ. CDR3 loop: CASSPYSGVSNEQFF. The CDR3 DNA follows: TGCGCCAGCAGCCCATATTCAGGGGTCTCTAATGAGCAGTTCTTC. Full variable domain (outside the CDR3, taken from reference TRBV5-1 and TRBJ2-1): KAGVTQTPRYLIKTRGQQVTLSCSPISGHRSVSWYQQTPGQGLQFLFEYFSETQRNKGNFPGRFSGRQFSNSRSEMNVSTLELGDSALYLCASSPYSGVSNEQFFGPGTRLTVL.

The genes are TRBV6-5 and TRBJ2-7; D is unresolved. Germline assignment: CDR1 MNHEY and CDR2 SVGAGI. V was pared by 6 bases and J by 0 bases, with 9 bases between. The CDR3 has 13 amino acids. CDR3 coding DNA: TGTGCCAGCAGGCCTCACGTCTCCTACGAGCAGTACTTC. The encoded protein is CASRPHVSYEQYF.

This rearrangement joins TRBV13 to TRBJ1-1, with 11 bases that match TRBD1. There are 16 residues in the CDR3. V was clipped by 6 bases and J by 7 bases; unmatched bases: 13. Germline values: CDR1 PRHDT, CDR2 FYEKMQ (reference sequence). CDR3 region: CASSFISGTGGSEAFF. CDR3 in DNA: TGTGCCAGCAGTTTTATAAGCGGGACAGGGGGAAGTGAAGCTTTCTTT.

V usage is TRBV7-9 and J usage is TRBJ1-2, with D tentatively TRBD1 (5 bases). Trimming pared 3 bases from V and 12 bases from J, leaving 11 bases between. Germline loops: CDR1 SEHNR, CDR2 FQNEAQ (reference sequence). The CDR3 runs 11 residues. The CDR3 DNA reads as TGTGCCAGCAGCTTCGGGGCCACTAACACCTTC. Amino acid sequence: CASSFGATNTF. The variable domain in full, with the rest retrieved from reference TRBV7-9 and TRBJ1-2, is DTGVSQNPRHKITKRGQNVTFRCDPISEHNRLYWYRQTLGQGPEFLTYFQNEAQLEKSRLLSDRFSAERPKGSFSTLEIQRTEQGDSAMYLCASSFGATNTFGSGTRLTVV.

The sample holds one count of this clone. The chain recombines TRBV25-1 with TRBJ2-1; perhaps TRBD2 as D (6 bases). Germline-derived CDR1 and CDR2 are MGHDK and SYGVNS. V lost 8 bases and J lost 4, with 18 bases in between. The CDR3 has 15 amino acids. CDR3 region: CASYHRDSSYNEQFF. The CDR3 DNA sequence: TGTGCCAGCTACCACCGGGACTCAAGTTACAATGAGCAGTTCTTC.

The chain couples TRBV7-3 to TRBJ1-5, with 8 positions matching TRBD1. Germline lookup yields CDR1 SGHTA and CDR2 FQGTGA. This CDR3 region has 15 residues. The V segment lost 1 base and the J segment 7 bases; nucleotides outside the gene matches: 6. The CDR3 DNA reads as TGTGCCAGCAGCTTAATGCCAGGGGGCGCCCAGCCCCAGCATTTT. It specifies CASSLMPGGAQPQHF.

This chain links TRBV29-1 with TRBJ2-7; perhaps TRBD1 as D (5 bases). V gave up 5 bases and J gave up 3 bases, with 8 bases separating them. The V gene's germline CDR1 is SQVTM and CDR2 ANQGSEA. The CDR3 runs to 11 residues. CDR3 DNA: TGCAGCGTTTCGGACAACTACGAGCAGTACTTC. Protein sequence: CSVSDNYEQYF.

The chain couples TRBV27 to TRBJ2-7, with TRBD1 matching 7 bases. From germline, CDR1 is MNHEY and CDR2 SMNVEV (reference sequence). The ends lost 4 bases at V and 1 base at J; junction bases unmatched: 13. The CDR3 extends over 17 amino acids. The CDR3 sequence is CASSSNRQGERSYEQYF. The CDR3 DNA follows: TGTGCCAGCAGTTCTAACCGACAGGGAGAGCGGTCCTACGAGCAGTACTTC.

The chain combines TRBV29-1 with TRBJ2-1; 7 bases fit TRBD2. CDR1 is SQVTM and CDR2 is ANQGSEA in the germline V gene. J gave up 8 bases and V 2 bases, and 12 bases lay outside the gene matches. CDR3 size: 15 residues. The CDR3: CSVEFPSGALDEQFF. CDR3 bases: TGCAGCGTTGAATTCCCCAGCGGGGCATTGGATGAGCAGTTCTTC.

This clone was recorded once. The chain uses TRBV29-1 and TRBJ1-1; possible D gene TRBD1, 5 bases. Germline V gene lookup returns CDR1 SQVTM and CDR2 ANQGSEA. V dropped 7 bases and J dropped 8 bases, with 17 bases sitting between them. There are 12 residues in the CDR3. CDR3 coding DNA: TGCAGCGGGGGATTCGGGACCCTCGAAGCTTTCTTT. Residues: CSGGFGTLEAFF. Combining the CDR3 with reference TRBV29-1 and TRBJ1-1 gives the whole variable domain SAVISQKPSRDICQRGTSLTIQCQVDSQVTMMFWYRQQPGQSLTLIATANQGSEATYESGFVIDKFPISRPNLTFSTLTVSNMSPEDSSIYLCSGGFGTLEAFFGQGTRLTVV.

The CDR3 here is CASNLGQGRSQPQHF. The CDR3 DNA reads as TGTGCCAGTAATCTGGGACAGGGCCGTAGTCAGCCCCAGCATTTT. The genes are TRBV19 and TRBJ1-5; the match to TRBD1 covers 9 bases. V shed 7 bases, J shed 6 bases, and the junction held 10 bases outside the gene matches. Germline V gives CDR1 LNHDA, CDR2 SQIVND (reference sequence). The CDR3 is 15 residues long. Combining the CDR3 with reference TRBV19 and TRBJ1-5 gives the whole variable domain DGGITQSPKYLFRKEGQNVTLSCEQNLNHDAMYWYRQDPGQGLRLIYYSQIVNDFQKGDIAEGYSVSREKKESFPLTVTSAQKNPTAFYLCASNLGQGRSQPQHFGDGTRLSIL.

The CDR3 DNA reads as TGTGCCAGCAGTGAATATCGGGAGGTTAGCACAGATACGCAGTATTTT. This encodes CASSEYREVSTDTQYF. The chain carries TRBV25-1 and TRBJ2-3; 7 bases match TRBD2. V lost 0 bases and J lost 0; bases outside the gene matches: 3. Germline CDR1 and CDR2: MGHDK and SYGVNS. The CDR3 consists of 16 residues. The whole variable domain, remainder taken from reference TRBV25-1 and TRBJ2-3, is EADIYQTPRYLVIGTGKKITLECSQTMGHDKMYWYQQDPGMELHLIHYSYGVNSTEKGDLSSESTVSRIRTEHFPLTLESARPSHTSQYLCASSEYREVSTDTQYFGPGTRLTVL.

This clone showed up just a few times. One end of the junction fails to match germline, which may point to a read error. V gene TRBV29-1 combines with J gene TRBJ1-2; D gene unclear. CDR3 size: 9 residues. Germline lookup yields CDR1 SQVTM and CDR2 ANQGSEA. In DNA form, the CDR3 reads TGCAGCGTTGAAGGGAACAATTCCTTC. Protein: CSVEGNNSF. The whole variable domain, remainder taken from reference TRBV29-1 and TRBJ1-2, is SAVISQKPSRDICQRGTSLTIQCQVDSQVTMMFWYRQQPGQSLTLIATANQGSEATYESGFVIDKFPISRPNLTFSTLTVSNMSPEDSSIYLCSVEGNNSFGSGTRLTVV.